The next 25 T cell receptor beta chains were all read from a single sample in a study of PD-L1 blockade in urothelial cancer. Generated by immunoSEQ multiplex PCR, the TCRdb table keeps only in-frame clones and is missing some. The sample has roughly 36,000 clones, around nine tenths seen once; the top ten hold less than 2%. The sequences come from PBMCs, collected around atezolizumab (anti-PD-L1) treatment. These receptors were collected from a man in his 60s with urothelial cancer.

This clone was counted only a few times. The chain uses TRBV27 and TRBJ1-3; TRBD1 aligns across 9 bases. Trimming took 5 bases from V and 4 from J; bases not matched to a gene: 6. This CDR3 has 15 amino acids. Germline loops: CDR1 MNHEY, CDR2 SMNVEV (reference sequence). CDR3 in amino acids: CASSRTGVGGNTIYF. Written as DNA, the CDR3 is TGTGCCAGCAGTAGGACAGGGGTGGGAGGAAACACCATATATTTT.

The gene calls are TRBV15 and TRBJ2-1; TRBD2 agrees at 7 bases. After removal of 5 bases from V and 10 bases from J, the junction contained 8 bases not matched to a gene. CDR1 is LNHNV and CDR2 is YYDKDF in the germline V gene (reference sequence). This CDR3 has 13 residues. The CDR3 nucleotides are TGTGCCACCAGCGCGCTGGCGGGAGAAGAGCAGTTCTTC. Amino acid sequence: CATSALAGEEQFF.

The J gene is TRBJ1-4, the V gene TRBV18; 7 bases fit TRBD1. Trimming removed 3 bases from V and 8 bases from J; junction bases left unmatched: 9. This CDR3 region has 15 residues. Germline CDR1 reads KGHSH; CDR2 reads LQKENI. The DNA of the CDR3 is TGTGCCAGCTCACCCGGGGGATTAGGGGGCGAAAAACTGTTTTTT. It codes for CASSPGGLGGEKLFF.

Here the CDR3 DNA reads TGCGCCAGCAGTCACCCAGGACAGAGCCAAGAGACCCAGTACTTC. This translates into CASSHPGQSQETQYF. J is TRBJ2-5 and V is TRBV23-1; tentatively, D is TRBD1 (6 bases). TRBV23-1 is an open reading frame whose function is uncertain. Trimming shortened V by 3 bases and J by 1 base, and 12 bases separated the two germline ends. The CDR3 spans 15 residues.

V is TRBV2 and J is TRBJ2-3; D perhaps matches TRBD1 (5 bases). This CDR3 spans 15 amino acids. Germline V gene sequence: CDR1 SNHLY, CDR2 FYNNEI. V lost 1 base to trimming and J lost 0 bases, with 8 bases between them. The CDR3 nucleotides are TGTGCCAGCAGTGAAGAGGGGCGGAGCACAGATACGCAGTATTTT. It yields the protein CASSEEGRSTDTQYF.

The rearrangement joins TRBV7-2 to TRBJ2-1; a weak D match, TRBD2 (5 bases). CDR3 size: 13 residues. In germline, CDR1 is SGHTA, CDR2 FQGNSA. Between the trimmed V and J ends, which lost 5 bases and 13 bases, there was a span of 18 bases. The CDR3 nucleotides read TGTGCCAGCAGCCCCGGACTGGCGTTCGCCCAGTTCTTC. Amino acid sequence: CASSPGLAFAQFF.

This sequence joins TRBV4-2 and TRBJ2-7, with a possible D match to TRBD2 (5 bases). V lost 3 bases to trimming and J lost 0 bases, with 9 bases between them. Germline CDR1 LGHNA, CDR2 YNFKEQ. The CDR3 is 14 residues long. As DNA, the CDR3 is TGTGCCAGCAGCCACGGGGTTGGCTCCTACGAGCAGTACTTC. Translated: CASSHGVGSYEQYF.

The genes are TRBV19 and TRBJ2-1, with a possible D match to TRBD2 (6 bases). The CDR3 extends over 15 amino acids. The V gene lost 7 bases and the J gene lost 4 bases, with 17 bases spanning the gap. The germline CDR1 and CDR2 sequences are LNHDA and SQIVND (reference sequence). CDR3: CASTSAGYVYNEQFF. DNA of the CDR3: TGTGCCAGTACATCCGCGGGGTATGTTTACAATGAGCAGTTCTTC.

J is TRBJ1-1 and V is TRBV5-1, with unresolved D. The CDR3 covers 14 residues. Per germline, CDR1 SGHRS and CDR2 YFSETQ. V lost 1 base, J lost 1 base, and 8 bases lay in between. CDR3 residues: CASSLTGRNTEAFF. CDR3 DNA sequence: TGCGCCAGCAGCTTGACTGGGAGGAACACTGAAGCTTTCTTT.

The CDR3 nucleotides are TGTGCCACCCGGACAGATAACAATCAGCCCCAGCATTTT. Its protein is CATRTDNNQPQHF. V and J are TRBV2 and TRBJ1-5, with D perhaps matching TRBD1 (6 bases). The CDR3 contains 13 residues. In germline, CDR1 is SNHLY, CDR2 FYNNEI. V was cut by 10 bases and J by 3 bases, with 13 bases left in between.

The chain couples TRBV6-4 to TRBJ2-2, with 7 bases lining up with TRBD1. Germline V CDR1 and CDR2: MRHNA, SNTAGT. The V and J ends lost 3 bases and 6 bases, in that order; junction bases with no gene match: 1. The CDR3 spans 13 residues. The CDR3 region is CASSEQGPGELFF. The CDR3 nucleotides are TGTGCCAGCAGTGAACAGGGGCCCGGGGAGCTGTTTTTT.

Only one count was recorded for this clone. The J gene is TRBJ2-1, the V gene TRBV11-2, with 9 bases aligning to TRBD1. The junction had 7 bases not matched to a gene; V was cut back by 5 bases and J by 8 bases. The V gene's germline CDR1 is SGHAT and CDR2 FQNNGV. The CDR3 contains 14 residues. In nucleotides, the CDR3 is TGTGCCAGCAGCCGGGACAGGGTCGGATATGAGCAGTTCTTC. It is translated as CASSRDRVGYEQFF.

The V gene is TRBV30, the J gene TRBJ2-3, with D maybe TRBD1 (5 bases). Germline CDR1 and CDR2: GTSNPN and SVGIG (reference sequence). V was trimmed by 2 bases and J by 2 bases, leaving 8 bases between them. This CDR3 contains 13 residues. The DNA of the CDR3 is TGTGCCTGGAGTAGGGGAAACACAGATACGCAGTATTTT. Its translation is CAWSRGNTDTQYF.

The CDR3 bases are TGTGCCAGCAGCTTGCAGCGGGGGACCTACAATGAGCAGTTCTTC. Residues: CASSLQRGTYNEQFF. The chain joins TRBV11-3 to TRBJ2-1, with 8 nucleotides matching TRBD2. Per germline, CDR1 SGHNT and CDR2 YENEEA. V lost 3 bases to trimming and J lost 2 bases; unmatched junction nucleotides: 3. The CDR3 sequence is 15 residues long.

The V gene is TRBV2, the J gene TRBJ2-3; D is unclear. Germline V gene sequence: CDR1 SNHLY, CDR2 FYNNEI. V lost 5 bases and J 2 bases, leaving 2 bases between the germline ends. The CDR3 spans 11 residues. The CDR3 nucleotides read TGTGCCAGCAGTTACACAGATACGCAGTATTTT. It codes for CASSYTDTQYF.

The rearrangement links TRBV7-3 to TRBJ2-7; D is perhaps TRBD2 (6 bases). The ends were cut back, 5 bases at V and 7 bases at J, with 21 bases in the middle. CDR1 and CDR2 from the germline V gene are SGHTA and FQGTGA. The CDR3 runs to 15 residues. The CDR3 reads CASSPGGARGLEQYF. The CDR3 region has the DNA TGTGCCAGCAGCCCCGGCGGGGCTAGAGGGTTGGAGCAGTACTTC.

The chain uses TRBV10-3 and TRBJ2-1, with TRBD1 matching over 12 bases. The germline V gene has CDR1 ENHRY and CDR2 SYGVKD. The V gene end was trimmed by 0 bases and the J gene end by 7 bases; junction bases not matched to a gene: 7. CDR3 length: 17 residues. DNA for the CDR3: TGTGCCATCAGTGAGTCGATCCGGGACAGGGGGCGAAATGAGCAGTTCTTC. Its protein product is CAISESIRDRGRNEQFF.

The chain carries TRBV5-1 and TRBJ2-5, with 13 nucleotides matching TRBD2. The CDR3 consists of 17 residues. The V segment lost 4 bases and the J segment 6 bases; nucleotides outside the gene matches: 12. The V gene's germline CDR1 is SGHRS and CDR2 YFSETQ. CDR3 protein: CASSPTRGLAGEKTQYF. For the CDR3, the DNA is TGCGCCAGCAGCCCCACGAGAGGACTAGCGGGAGAAAAGACCCAGTACTTC.

The chain is built from TRBV6-5 and TRBJ1-3, with D uncertain. This CDR3 contains 14 residues. CDR1 and CDR2 from the germline V gene are MNHEY and SVGAGI. V shed 6 bases and J shed 1 base, with 10 bases lying between them. The CDR3 nucleotides are TGTGCCAGCAGCGGACGGGGTTCTGGAAACACCATATATTTT. Its protein product is CASSGRGSGNTIYF.

The chain couples TRBV6-1 to TRBJ2-7; D uncertain. CDR1 and CDR2 (germline): MNHNS, SASEGT. Trimming shortened V by 1 base and J by 2 bases, and 9 bases separated the two germline ends. The CDR3 is made up of 14 amino acids. The CDR3 sequence is CASSEGAVAYEQYF. The CDR3 DNA is TGTGCCAGCAGTGAAGGGGCCGTTGCCTACGAGCAGTACTTC.

The chain is built from TRBV27 and TRBJ2-7; TRBD1 matches 7 bases. CDR3 length: 14 residues. With V trimmed by 5 bases and J by 2 bases, 6 bases remained unmatched. Per the germline V gene, CDR1 is MNHEY and CDR2 is SMNVEV (reference sequence). Here the CDR3 DNA reads TGTGCCAGCAGTCAAAGACAGGGTACCTACGAGCAGTACTTC. Translating gives CASSQRQGTYEQYF.

With regard to this clone: The sample carries other DNA sequences with the same CDR3. The chain recombines TRBV27 with TRBJ2-1; possible D gene TRBD1, 6 bases. This CDR3 comprises 14 residues. Germline CDR1 is MNHEY and CDR2 is SMNVEV (reference sequence). V lost 5 bases and J lost 9, with 17 bases in between. The CDR3 nucleotides read TGTGCCAGCAGTACTCAAAAACAGGGTTTTGAGCAGTTCTTC. Protein sequence: CASSTQKQGFEQFF.

The rearrangement joins TRBV13 to TRBJ2-7; the D gene is possibly TRBD1 (6 bases). CDR1 is PRHDT, CDR2 FYEKMQ, per germline (reference sequence). The V end was cut by 3 bases, the J end by 3 bases, with 18 bases between. The CDR3 length is 16 residues. CDR3 coding DNA: TGTGCCAGCAGCTTGATCACCCCGGGACAACGCTACGAGCAGTACTTC. It encodes CASSLITPGQRYEQYF. The full variable domain, in which reference TRBV13 and TRBJ2-7 provide the parts outside the CDR3, is AAGVIQSPRHLIKEKRETATLKCYPIPRHDTVYWYQQGPGQDPQFLISFYEKMQSDKGSIPDRFSAQQFSDYHSELNMSSLELGDSALYFCASSLITPGQRYEQYFGPGTRLTVT.

Concerning this clone itself: A junction end diverges from the germline sequence, so it may reflect a read error. This chain uses TRBV28 with TRBJ1-1; 9 nucleotides align to TRBD1. In germline, CDR1 is MDHEN, CDR2 SYDVKM. CDR3 length equals 15 residues. Here the CDR3 DNA reads TGTGCCAGCAGTCAGAAGGACAGGGGCCCGGGTATCGATTTTTTT. Amino acid sequence: CASSQKDRGPGIDFF.

This clone was detected only a few times. The rearrangement links TRBV10-1 to TRBJ2-1, with 8 bases fitting TRBD2. CDR1 and CDR2 (germline): WNHNN, SYGVQD (reference sequence). The V and J ends lost 0 bases and 12 bases, in that order; junction bases with no gene match: 4. The CDR3 loop spans 13 amino acids. The CDR3 protein is CASSESPGTRQFF. The CDR3 bases are TGCGCCAGCAGTGAGTCACCCGGGACTAGGCAGTTCTTC.